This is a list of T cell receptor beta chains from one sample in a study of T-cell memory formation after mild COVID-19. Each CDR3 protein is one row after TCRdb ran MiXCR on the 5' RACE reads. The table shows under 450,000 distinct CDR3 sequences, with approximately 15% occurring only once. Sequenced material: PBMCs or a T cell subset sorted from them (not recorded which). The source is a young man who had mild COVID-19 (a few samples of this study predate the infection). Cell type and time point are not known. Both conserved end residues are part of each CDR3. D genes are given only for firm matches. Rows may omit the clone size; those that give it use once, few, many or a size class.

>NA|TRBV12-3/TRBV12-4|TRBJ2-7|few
CASSGGYLNPYEQYF
TGTGCCAGCAGCGGAGGCTACCTCAATCCCTACGAGCAGTACTTC
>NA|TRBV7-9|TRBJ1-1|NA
CASSSYTGREEAFF
TGTGCCAGCAGCTCGTACACAGGTAGGGAAGAAGCTTTCTTT
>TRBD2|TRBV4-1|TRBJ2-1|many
CASSQETESGGARYEQFF
TGCGCCAGCAGCCAAGAGACGGAGAGCGGGGGGGCCCGGTATGAGCAGTTCTTC
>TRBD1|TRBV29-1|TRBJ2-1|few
CSVEHISGTDNEQFF
TGCAGCGTTGAGCATATTTCCGGGACAGACAATGAGCAGTTCTTC
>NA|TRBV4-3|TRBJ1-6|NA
CASSQRDGNSPLHF
TGCGCCAGCAGCCAACGGGACGGTAATTCACCCCTCCACTTT
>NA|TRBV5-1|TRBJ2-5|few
CASSVARETQYF
TGCGCCAGCAGCGTCGCTAGGGAGACCCAGTACTTC
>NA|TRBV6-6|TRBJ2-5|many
CASSSGHQGAQYF
TGTGCCAGCAGTTCGGGACACCAAGGGGCCCAGTACTTC
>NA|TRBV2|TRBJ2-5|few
CASSDVGAETQYF
TGTGCCAGCAGTGATGTGGGTGCAGAGACCCAGTACTTC
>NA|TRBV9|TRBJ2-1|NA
CASSVPLAGAYNEQFF
TGTGCCAGCAGCGTGCCCTTGGCCGGGGCCTACAATGAGCAGTTCTTC
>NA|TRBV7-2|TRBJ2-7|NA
CASSRDFLTYEQYF
TGTGCCAGCAGCCGGGACTTTCTAACCTACGAGCAGTACTTC
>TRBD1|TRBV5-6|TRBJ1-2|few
CASSPRPDRGIRLNYGYTF
TGTGCCAGCAGCCCCCGGCCGGACAGGGGCATAAGGTTGAACTATGGCTACACCTTC
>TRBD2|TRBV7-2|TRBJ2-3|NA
CASSPPGGGSSLTQYF
TGTGCCAGCAGCCCACCCGGGGGGGGCTCTTCGCTTACGCAGTATTTT
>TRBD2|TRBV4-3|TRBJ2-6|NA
CASSQELHAGGLSGANVLTF
TGCGCCAGCAGCCAAGAATTGCACGCGGGGGGCCTCTCTGGGGCCAACGTCCTGACTTTC
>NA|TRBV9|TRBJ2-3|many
CASSPTHSLGYTDTQYF
TGTGCCAGCAGCCCTACCCACAGCCTGGGGTACACAGATACGCAGTATTTT
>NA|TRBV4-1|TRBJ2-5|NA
CASRKVSPEPQETQYF
TGCGCCAGCAGAAAAGTGTCGCCGGAACCACAAGAGACCCAGTACTTC
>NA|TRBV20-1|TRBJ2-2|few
CSASRAGRKTGELFF
TGCAGTGCTAGTCGGGCAGGCAGGAAAACCGGGGAGCTGTTTTTT
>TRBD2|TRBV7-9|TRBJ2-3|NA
CASSPLAGRGADTQYF
TGTGCCAGCAGCCCGTTAGCGGGGAGGGGAGCAGATACGCAGTATTTT
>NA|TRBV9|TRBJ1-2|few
CASSVGGEANYGYTF
TGTGCCAGCAGCGTAGGCGGGGAAGCTAACTATGGCTACACCTTC
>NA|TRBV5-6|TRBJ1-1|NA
CASSFGGSIAEAFF
TGTGCCAGCAGCTTCGGCGGCTCTATCGCTGAAGCTTTCTTT
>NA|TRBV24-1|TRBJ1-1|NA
CATRAGSATEAFF
TGTGCCACCAGAGCAGGGTCGGCCACTGAAGCTTTCTTT
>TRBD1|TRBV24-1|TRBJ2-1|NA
CATSDWGQGTGQQFF
TGTGCCACCAGTGATTGGGGACAGGGGACGGGCCAGCAGTTCTTC
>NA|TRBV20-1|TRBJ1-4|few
CSATRREGGEKLFF
TGCAGTGCAACCCGACGGGAGGGAGGGGAAAAACTGTTTTTT
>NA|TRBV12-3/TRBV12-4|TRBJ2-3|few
CASSFGRHTDTQYF
TGTGCCAGCAGTTTCGGGCGGCACACAGATACGCAGTATTTT